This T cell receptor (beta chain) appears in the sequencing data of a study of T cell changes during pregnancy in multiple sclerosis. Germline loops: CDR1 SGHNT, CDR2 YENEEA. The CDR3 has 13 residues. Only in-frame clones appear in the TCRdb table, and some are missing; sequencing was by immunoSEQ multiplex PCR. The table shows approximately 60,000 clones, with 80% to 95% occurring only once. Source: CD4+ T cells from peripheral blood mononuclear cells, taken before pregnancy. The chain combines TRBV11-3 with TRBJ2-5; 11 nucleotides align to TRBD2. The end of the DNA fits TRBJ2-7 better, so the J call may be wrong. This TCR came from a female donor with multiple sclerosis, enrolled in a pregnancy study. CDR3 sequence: CASSGTSGYEQYF. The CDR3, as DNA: TGTGCCAGCAGCGGGACTAGCGGCTACGAGCAGTACTTC.